The TCR beta chain under discussion was sequenced for a study of cytomegalovirus exposure and HLA in healthy donors. Study context: Sequencing of approximately 190 million T cells in an earlier analysis found around 100 million unique TCR beta sequences. Findings and caveats of the study: TCR beta V- and J-gene trimming, according to a later analysis, was linked to a missense DCLRE1C variant. The authors enumerated 180 or so TCR beta chains as linked to cytomegalovirus.

With regard to this clone: Its specificity is unknown.

From germline, CDR1 is MDHEN and CDR2 SYDVKM. The CDR3 totals 12 residues. V was pared by 8 bases and J by 8 bases, with 15 bases between. 13 Jbeta primers and 60 Vbeta primers were used for the PCR. Here immunoSEQ multiplex PCR was the method, and the copy in TCRdb shows in-frame clones only, minus some. The table has 150,000 to 200,000 clones, roughly 82% seen once. The clonotype was recovered from a middle-aged man in good health and CMV-seronegative. This chain links TRBV28 with TRBJ1-2; weak D call: TRBD1 (5 bases). The material sequenced was PBMCs. CDR3 coding DNA: TGTGCCAGCGGGGCAGGGAAGAGGGGCTACACCTTC. Protein: CASGAGKRGYTF.